Listed below are T cell receptor beta chains from one sample, sequenced in a study of Graves' ophthalmopathy and Graves' hyperthyroidism. TCRdb recomputed calls from the multiplex PCR reads with MiXCR, one row per CDR3 protein. The top ten clones hold 4.7% of a sample with 45,000 to 60,000 distinct CDR3 sequences, approximately 47% of them seen once. The sample taken for sequencing was peripheral blood. These receptors came from an adult woman with Graves' ophthalmopathy. Each CDR3 is given with its conserved first and last residue. D genes are given only for firm matches. Not every row has a clone size; where given, it reads once, few, many or a size class.

d_call	j_call	clone_size	v_call	cdr3_aa	cdr3_nt
-	TRBJ2-1	many	TRBV11-2	CASSLVRGISYNEQFF	TGTGCCAGCAGCTTAGTGAGGGGGATAAGCTACAATGAGCAGTTCTTC
TRBD2	TRBJ2-1	-	TRBV7-9	CASIVSGGLATDTQFF	TGTGCCAGCATAGTTTCCGGAGGACTAGCCACAGATACGCAGTTCTTC
-	TRBJ2-7	medium-sized	TRBV15	CATSRAGGAEYEQYF	TGTGCCACCAGCAGGGCGGGCGGGGCAGAGTACGAGCAGTACTTC
TRBD1	TRBJ1-2	many	TRBV20-1	CSATRDRGPIGYTF	TGCAGTGCTACCCGGGACAGGGGGCCGATTGGCTACACCTTC
-	TRBJ2-7	-	TRBV2	CASSSKVEQYF	TGTGCCAGCAGTAGTAAGGTCGAGCAGTACTTC
-	TRBJ1-2	-	TRBV20-1	CSARGWQALDYGYTF	TGCAGTGCTAGAGGTTGGCAGGCCCTTGACTATGGCTACACCTTC
-	TRBJ1-3	once	TRBV6-6	CASSPAGSGNTIYF	TGTGCCAGTTCCCCCGCGGGCTCTGGAAACACCATATATTTT
TRBD2	TRBJ2-7	-	TRBV7-9	CASSLLADEQYF	TGTGCCAGCAGCCTTCTAGCGGACGAGCAGTACTTC
TRBD1	TRBJ1-2	many	TRBV2	CASTLRTGGSYGYTF	TGTGCCAGCACTCTCAGGACAGGGGGGAGCTATGGCTACACCTTC
-	TRBJ1-2	medium-sized	TRBV29-1	CSVGGSGGYTF	TGCAGCGTTGGGGGCAGTGGGGGCTACACCTTC
-	TRBJ2-3	many	TRBV28	CASSLMLSRDTQYF	TGTGCCAGCAGTTTAATGCTCTCGAGGGATACGCAGTATTTT
-	TRBJ2-7	-	TRBV29-1	CSVGAGAAAEYF	-
-	TRBJ2-1	many	TRBV5-5	CASSPMTFNEQFF	TGTGCCAGCAGCCCTATGACGTTTAATGAGCAGTTCTTC
TRBD1	TRBJ1-2	-	TRBV9	CASREGASGYGYTF	TGTGCCAGCAGGGAGGGGGCTAGCGGCTATGGCTACACCTTC
TRBD1	TRBJ1-1	-	TRBV5-1	CASNDNRGVRTEAFF	TGCGCCAGCAACGATAACAGGGGAGTGAGGACTGAAGCTTTCTTT
TRBD2	TRBJ2-5	-	TRBV7-3	CASSRTSGETQYF	TGTGCCAGCAGCCGGACTAGCGGAGAGACCCAGTACTTC
TRBD2	TRBJ2-7	-	TRBV9	CASSPGEVNSGRAGEQYF	TGTGCCAGCAGCCCGGGGGAGGTTAATAGCGGGAGGGCCGGAGAGCAGTACTTC
TRBD1	TRBJ2-7	many	TRBV6-4	CASSEGTGGYEQYF	TGTGCCAGCAGTGAGGGGACAGGGGGCTACGAGCAGTACTTC
TRBD2	TRBJ2-3	many	TRBV20-1	CSAPPGEGSTDTQYF	TGCAGTGCCCCTCCCGGGGAGGGAAGCACAGATACGCAGTATTTT
TRBD2	TRBJ2-5	many	TRBV19	CASSPKILASGPGTQYF	TGTGCCAGTAGCCCAAAAATATTGGCTAGCGGTCCGGGAACCCAGTACTTC
TRBD1	TRBJ1-2	-	TRBV9	CASSPVGGQNYGYTF	TGTGCCAGCAGCCCGGTCGGGGGACAGAACTATGGCTACACCTTC
-	TRBJ2-5	-	TRBV24-1	CATSDPLTGIGTQYF	TGTGCCACCAGTGATCCCCTAACAGGGATTGGGACCCAGTACTTC
-	TRBJ2-1	few	TRBV7-2	CASSSGRLPTDTQFF	TGTGCCAGCAGCTCCGGACGCCTACCCACAGATACGCAGTTCTTC
-	TRBJ2-5	many	TRBV7-2	CASSPGTSERQETQYF	TGTGCCAGCAGCCCCGGGACATCCGAGAGGCAAGAGACCCAGTACTTC
-	TRBJ2-7	many	TRBV7-2	CASSRPLTVGHEQYF	TGTGCCAGCAGCCGACCTCTCACAGTAGGACACGAGCAGTACTTC
TRBD2	TRBJ2-5	many	TRBV19	CASSWKAGQETQYF	TGTGCCAGTAGTTGGAAAGCGGGGCAAGAGACCCAGTACTTC
-	TRBJ1-6	many	TRBV28	CASSLANSPLHF	TGTGCCAGCAGTTTAGCCAATTCACCCCTCCACTTT
TRBD1	TRBJ2-7	many	TRBV4-2	CASSQDGGGTGDEQYF	TGTGCCAGCAGCCAAGATGGGGGGGGGACAGGGGACGAGCAGTACTTC
TRBD1	TRBJ2-1	many	TRBV7-9	CASSLIGQAQGEFF	TGTGCCAGCAGCTTAATCGGTCAGGCCCAGGGGGAGTTCTTC
TRBD1	TRBJ1-4	-	TRBV15	CATSRVGTGNEKLFF	TGTGCCACCAGCAGAGTCGGGACAGGGAATGAAAAACTGTTTTTT
-	TRBJ2-7	-	TRBV19	CASSLSGAGGTYEQYF	TGTGCCAGTAGTCTAAGCGGGGCAGGGGGGACCTACGAGCAGTACTTC
TRBD1	TRBJ1-4	-	TRBV20-1	CSAGTGPNEKLFF	TGCAGTGCCGGGACAGGTCCTAATGAAAAACTGTTTTTT
TRBD1	TRBJ2-5	-	TRBV7-2	CASSPTDRGQETQYF	TGTGCCAGCAGCCCCACGGACAGGGGCCAAGAGACCCAGTACTTC
-	TRBJ2-5	many	TRBV2	CASSSSLSQETQYF	TGTGCCAGCAGTAGTAGTCTCTCCCAAGAGACCCAGTACTTC
-	TRBJ1-1	many	TRBV5-5	CASSPGIANTEAFF	TGTGCCAGCAGCCCAGGGATAGCGAACACTGAAGCTTTCTTT
-	TRBJ2-4	many	TRBV7-2	CASSLVTPGSKNIQYF	TGTGCCAGCAGCTTAGTTACACCCGGGAGCAAAAACATTCAGTACTTC
TRBD2	TRBJ2-7	-	TRBV5-4	CASIACGGAPPCSYGQYF	TGTGCCAGCATTGCATGCGGGGGTGCACCTCCGTGCTCCTACGGGCAGTACTTC
-	TRBJ1-2	-	TRBV24-1	CASSDAQGLGGYTF	TGTGCTAGCAGTGACGCGCAGGGTTTGGGTGGCTACACCTTC
-	TRBJ1-3	-	TRBV12-3/TRBV12-4	CASSPRFGAGNTIYF	TGTGCCAGCAGCCCCCGCTTTGGGGCTGGAAACACCATATATTTT
-	TRBJ2-7	many	TRBV11-2	CASLDGTGEQYF	TGTGCCAGCCTCGACGGAACCGGCGAGCAGTACTTC
-	TRBJ1-5	-	TRBV19	CASRPFGQHF	TGTGCCAGTAGACCGTTCGGACAGCATTTT
-	TRBJ2-7	many	TRBV30	CAWSKARDSYEQYF	TGTGCCTGGAGTAAGGCCCGAGACAGCTACGAGCAGTACTTC
-	TRBJ2-1	-	TRBV19	CASSTGGLYDEQFF	TGTGCCAGTAGCACCGGCGGGCTTTACGATGAGCAGTTCTTC
TRBD2	TRBJ2-1	many	TRBV7-2	CASSPRLREDPWGSYNEQFF	TGTGCCAGCAGCCCCCGACTTCGGGAGGATCCCTGGGGGTCCTACAATGAGCAGTTCTTC
-	TRBJ2-7	-	TRBV20-1	CSARDLWTVSGYEQYF	TGCAGTGCTAGAGATCTATGGACAGTATCCGGCTACGAGCAGTACTTC
TRBD1	TRBJ2-7	-	TRBV25-1	CASSANLPGQGYEQYF	TGTGCCAGCAGTGCTAACTTACCGGGACAGGGCTACGAGCAGTACTTC
TRBD2	TRBJ2-3	many	TRBV27	CASSPSGTSGSRDTQYF	TGTGCCAGCAGTCCATCCGGGACTAGCGGGAGCAGGGATACGCAGTATTTT
-	TRBJ2-3	-	TRBV4-1	CASSLRGQGADTQYF	TGCGCCAGCAGCCTCCGGGGGCAGGGGGCAGATACGCAGTATTTT
TRBD1	TRBJ1-5	many	TRBV9	CASSAGQGSYQPQHF	TGTGCCAGCAGCGCGGGACAGGGTTCTTATCAGCCCCAGCATTTT
-	TRBJ2-1	-	TRBV10-3	CASGLIYNEQFF	TGTGCCTCAGGACTGATCTACAATGAGCAGTTCTTC
TRBD2	TRBJ2-7	-	TRBV7-8	CASSLAREGDGQYF	TGTGCCAGCAGCTTAGCGCGGGAGGGGGATGGGCAGTACTTC
TRBD1	TRBJ2-3	-	TRBV5-1	CASSWGQGGEQYF	TGCGCCAGCAGCTGGGGACAGGGGGGTGAGCAGTATTTT
TRBD1	TRBJ2-7	medium-sized	TRBV20-1	CSPRGYEQYF	TGCAGTCCCAGGGGGTACGAGCAGTACTTC
-	TRBJ2-5	many	TRBV29-1	CSAQPGETQYF	TGCAGCGCCCAGCCAGGAGAGACCCAGTACTTC
-	TRBJ2-1	many	TRBV7-6	CASSLAKNEQFF	TGTGCCAGCAGCTTAGCAAAGAATGAGCAGTTCTTC
-	TRBJ2-2	many	TRBV20-1	CSARAQGGPGELFF	TGCAGTGCTAGAGCGCAAGGAGGTCCCGGGGAGCTGTTTTTT
-	TRBJ2-5	few	TRBV28	CASSTILGGAGTMETQYF	TGTGCCAGCAGCACTATCTTGGGGGGCGCGGGGACAATGGAGACCCAGTACTTC
-	TRBJ2-7	many	TRBV30	CAWSPLGEQYF	TGTGCCTGGAGTCCCCTCGGCGAGCAGTACTTC
TRBD1	TRBJ2-3	-	TRBV2	CASSLIATGLTDTQYF	TGTGCCAGCAGCTTGATTGCGACAGGGCTCACAGATACGCAGTATTTT
-	TRBJ2-3	-	TRBV27	CASSLIRRVPSTDTQYF	TGTGCCAGCAGTTTAATTCGCAGGGTCCCCAGCACAGATACGCAGTATTTT